This T cell receptor (beta chain) was recovered during a study of shared clonotypes between healthy human individuals. Notes on the study in general: Non-shared clonotypes had lower generation probabilities than those shared by all four donors.

This clone was found once. Its antigen is not known. Here immunoSEQ multiplex PCR was the method, and the copy in TCRdb shows in-frame clones only, minus some. The sample records around 2.3 million clones, under 97% being singletons. CDR3 length equals 19 residues. The germline gives CDR1 LNHDA, CDR2 SQIVND (reference sequence). V was pared by 5 bases and J by 5 bases, with 20 bases of the junction left unmatched. Donors included only healthy HIV-negative adults lacking recent acute infections or vaccinations. The sample taken for sequencing was naive CD4+ T cells sorted from blood. Indicated subset: CD45RA+ positively selected. The chain links TRBV19 to TRBJ2-4; 8 nucleotides agree with TRBD1. The receptor's source is a man younger than 35 in good health. CDR3 protein: CASSPGQGRGKTGENIQYF. As DNA, the CDR3 is TGTGCCAGTAGTCCTGGACAGGGTAGAGGGAAAACGGGGGAAAACATTCAGTACTTC.